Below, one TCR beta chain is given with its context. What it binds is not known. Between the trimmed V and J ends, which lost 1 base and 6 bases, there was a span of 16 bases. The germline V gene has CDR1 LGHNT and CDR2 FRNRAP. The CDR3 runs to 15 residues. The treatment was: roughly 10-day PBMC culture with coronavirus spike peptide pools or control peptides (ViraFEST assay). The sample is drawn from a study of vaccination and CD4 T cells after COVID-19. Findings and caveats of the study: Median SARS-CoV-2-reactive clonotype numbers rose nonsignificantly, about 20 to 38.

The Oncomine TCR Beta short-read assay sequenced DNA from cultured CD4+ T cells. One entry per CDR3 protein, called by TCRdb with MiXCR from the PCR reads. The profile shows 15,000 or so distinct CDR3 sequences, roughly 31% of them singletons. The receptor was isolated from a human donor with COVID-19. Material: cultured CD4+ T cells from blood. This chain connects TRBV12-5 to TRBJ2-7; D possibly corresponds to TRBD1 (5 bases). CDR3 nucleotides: TGTGCTAGTGGTTTGGGCCCCAGGGTGTCTAGCGAGCAGTACTTC. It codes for CASGLGPRVSSEQYF.